This TCR beta chain is from a study of CD4 T cells in relation to SARS-CoV-2 and coronaviruses. Looking at the study overall: Crossreactive spike epitopes shared across donors were mapped to their HLA restriction.

For around ten days, roughly 9.4 x 10^4 sorted CD4+ cells grew with T cell-depleted PBMCs and CEF. Remarks on this clone: Its specificity is not known.

Per germline, CDR1 ENHRY and CDR2 SYGVKD. The V segment lost 0 bases and the J segment 7 bases; nucleotides outside the gene matches: 8. The CDR3 covers 16 residues. Survey-level TCR-beta sequencing used DNA from CEF-cultured naive and memory CD4+ T cells. Assay: immunoSEQ multiplex PCR; the TCRdb copy retains only in-frame clones and omits some. The sample holds around 30,000 clones, more than 75% seen once. The specimen sequenced was memory CD4+ T cells from PBMCs, cultured in vitro. This chain links TRBV10-3 with TRBJ2-7, with 11 bases that match TRBD2. This receptor was taken from an adult with COVID-19. CDR3 in DNA: TGTGCCATCAGTGAGTCAGGGACTAGCGGACTTTTGGAGCAGTACTTC. This gives the protein CAISESGTSGLLEQYF.